One and the same sample provided the 24 T cell receptor beta chains below, sequenced in a study of T-cell reconstitution after alpha-beta-depleted transplantation in children listed by TCRdb under 2016. Library preparation was by PCR. The reads were generated on an Illumina HiSeq 2500. To normalize quantification of the TCRbeta repertoire, the TCR libraries were built with molecular barcoding that relied on unique molecular identifiers. Using fastp trimming at Q25 and MiXCR clonotype assembly, TCRdb reanalyzed the public sequencing data and kept in-frame beta chains. Duplicate CDR3 protein sequences are folded into a single record with the most common DNA and genes. This sample has fewer than 500,000 distinct CDR3 sequences in its table, and about 40% of those were observed once. Of the sample, 27% is held by the ten largest clones. Per the publication, the treatment or condition label means: allogeneic hematopoietic cell transplantation with graft depleted of TCRalphabeta T cells and CD19 B cells.

The specimen comprised PBMCs, sampled before TCRalphabeta/CD19-depleted stem cell transplant. The receptors come from a girl aged 2 to 9 with aplastic anemia, due to receive a stem cell transplant.

In its sample, this clonotype was seen a few times. The chain links TRBV20-1 to TRBJ1-2, with D perhaps TRBD1 (5 bases). The CDR3 sequence is 14 residues long. Germline CDR1 DFQATT, CDR2 SNEGSKA (reference sequence). V lost 3 bases to trimming and J lost 6 bases, with 17 bases between them. CDR3 in amino acids: CSARPRVGLDGYTF. CDR3 DNA: TGCAGTGCTAGGCCCAGGGTGGGTTTAGATGGCTACACCTTC.

This clonotype was seen only a few times. The chain carries TRBV6-6 and TRBJ2-3; no reliable D call. V lost 8 bases and J lost 4, with 10 bases in between. This CDR3 is 12 amino acids long. Germline assignment: CDR1 MNHNY and CDR2 SVGAGI (reference sequence). CDR3 residues: CASCRSADTQYF. As DNA, the CDR3 is TGTGCCAGCTGCCGCTCAGCAGATACGCAGTATTTT.

The rearrangement links TRBV20-1 to TRBJ2-1; TRBD2 matches at 13 bases. The germline gives CDR1 DFQATT, CDR2 SNEGSKA (reference sequence). The CDR3 contains 16 residues. V dropped 0 bases and J dropped 7; count of bases not matched to a gene: 6. CDR3 region: CSARELGLAGVNEQFF. CDR3 nucleotide sequence: TGCAGTGCTAGAGAGCTAGGACTAGCGGGAGTGAATGAGCAGTTCTTC.

This chain connects TRBV5-1 to TRBJ2-1; the match to TRBD2 covers 10 bases. V lost 1 base to trimming and J lost 5 bases; unmatched junction nucleotides: 3. CDR3 length: 15 residues. The germline V gene encodes CDR1 SGHRS and CDR2 YFSETQ. The CDR3 DNA follows: TGCGCCAGCAGCTTGTTTAGCGGGGGGCACAATGAGCAGTTCTTC. This codes for CASSLFSGGHNEQFF.

The V gene is TRBV20-1, the J gene TRBJ1-1, with D perhaps matching TRBD1 (5 bases). This CDR3 has 14 amino acids. V was cut by 4 bases and J by 4 bases, with 16 bases left in between. Germline CDR1 reads DFQATT; CDR2 reads SNEGSKA (reference sequence). Here the CDR3 DNA reads TGCAGTGCTACTTCGGAGGGGTGGGGCACTGAAGCTTTCTTT. It specifies CSATSEGWGTEAFF.

The chain recombines TRBV30 with TRBJ2-1; TRBD1 aligns across 7 bases. V lost 6 bases to trimming and J lost 0 bases; unmatched junction nucleotides: 2. This CDR3 comprises 13 residues. The germline V gene encodes CDR1 GTSNPN and CDR2 SVGIG (reference sequence). For the CDR3, the DNA is TGTGCCTGCCGGGACAGCTCCTACAATGAGCAGTTCTTC. Residues: CACRDSSYNEQFF. The entire variable domain, with the rest obtained from reference TRBV30 and TRBJ2-1, is as follows: SQTIHQWPATLVQPVGSPLSLECTVEGTSNPNLYWYRQAAGRGLQLLFYSVGIGQISSEVPQNLSASRPQDRQFILSSKKLLLSDSGFYLCACRDSSYNEQFFGPGTRLTVL.

The chain is built from TRBV5-1 and TRBJ2-2; tentatively, D is TRBD1 (6 bases). From germline, CDR1 is SGHRS and CDR2 YFSETQ. This CDR3 region has 16 residues. Trimming took off 5 bases at V and 6 bases at J, with 20 bases between the two ends. The CDR3 nucleotides are TGCGCCAGCAGTTTGAGGCCTTTACAGGGTCCCGGGGAGCTGTTTTTT. Translating gives CASSLRPLQGPGELFF. Variable domain in full (rest from reference TRBV5-1 and TRBJ2-2): KAGVTQTPRYLIKTRGQQVTLSCSPISGHRSVSWYQQTPGQGLQFLFEYFSETQRNKGNFPGRFSGRQFSNSRSEMNVSTLELGDSALYLCASSLRPLQGPGELFFGEGSRLTVL.

In DNA form, the CDR3 reads TGTGCCAGCAGCCCCGCGCGGACAGCCCAAGAGACCCAGTACTTC. Its translation: CASSPARTAQETQYF. The chain is built from TRBV11-2 and TRBJ2-5, with a possible D match to TRBD1 (6 bases). This CDR3 region has 15 residues. Trimming shortened V by 5 bases and J by 1 base, and 14 bases separated the two germline ends. CDR1 is SGHAT and CDR2 is FQNNGV in the germline V gene.

The genes are TRBV10-3 and TRBJ1-1; no reliable D call. The V end was cut by 2 bases, the J end by 3 bases, with 7 bases between. This CDR3 is built from 13 residues. Germline V CDR1 and CDR2: ENHRY, SYGVKD. CDR3 DNA sequence: TGTGCCATCAGTGAGCTATTGGACACTGAAGCTTTCTTT. The encoded protein is CAISELLDTEAFF.

This clonotype was detected ten times or more. V usage is TRBV5-1 and J usage is TRBJ2-3, with a tentative D call TRBD1 (7 bases). Trimming removed 1 base from V and 2 bases from J, with 20 bases in between. Germline CDR1 reads SGHRS; CDR2 reads YFSETQ. This CDR3 comprises 18 residues. CDR3 sequence: CASSLRPGGDSLTDTQYF. CDR3 nucleotide sequence: TGCGCCAGCAGCTTGAGGCCAGGAGGGGACAGTCTCACAGATACGCAGTATTTT.

This clonotype occurred many times. V gene TRBV5-6 combines with J gene TRBJ2-5, with TRBD2 as a possible D gene (6 bases). CDR3 length: 15 residues. Germline CDR1 reads SGHDT; CDR2 reads YYEEEE. V lost 0 bases to trimming and J lost 5 bases, with 14 bases between them. In nucleotides, the CDR3 is TGTGCCAGCAGCTTGGCCGGCGGGATGGTTGAGACCCAGTACTTC. Protein sequence: CASSLAGGMVETQYF.

The table lists this clonotype with a few counts. The chain is built from TRBV12-3 or TRBV12-4 and TRBJ1-2, with D maybe TRBD1 (6 bases). V was pared by 5 bases and J by 6 bases, with 13 bases between. The CDR3 is 13 amino acids. CDR3 residues: CASSLGDIDGYTF. CDR3 nucleotide sequence: TGTGCCAGCAGTCTTGGGGACATAGATGGCTACACCTTC.

The chain uses TRBV7-8 and TRBJ2-1; unclear D gene. Germline lookup yields CDR1 SGHVS and CDR2 FQNEAQ. The CDR3 spans 13 residues. Trimming removed 7 bases from V and 3 bases from J, with 10 bases in between. CDR3 coding DNA: TGTGCCAGCACAACCGACGGCTACAATGAGCAGTTCTTC. It codes for CASTTDGYNEQFF.

This clonotype has just a few counts. The rearrangement links TRBV5-6 to TRBJ1-2; no reliable D call. The V gene lost 3 bases and the J gene lost 0 bases, with 12 bases spanning the gap. The CDR3 contains 15 residues. Per germline, CDR1 SGHDT and CDR2 YYEEEE. Here the CDR3 reads CASSSRDRTNYGYTF. The CDR3 DNA reads TGTGCCAGCAGCTCGAGAGACCGCACTAACTATGGCTACACCTTC.

The V and J genes are TRBV7-3 and TRBJ2-3; 10 bases are a match to TRBD2. This CDR3 spans 14 amino acids. CDR1 and CDR2 (germline): SGHTA, FQGTGA. V lost 3 bases to trimming and J lost 4 bases; unmatched junction nucleotides: 1. CDR3 loop: CASSFSGGPDTQYF. In DNA, the CDR3 is TGTGCCAGCAGCTTTAGCGGGGGGCCAGATACGCAGTATTTT.

This clonotype was observed a handful of times. This chain joins TRBV4-1 and TRBJ2-1, with 8 bases identical to TRBD2. Germline V gene lookup returns CDR1 MGHRA and CDR2 YSYEKL. With 0 bases clipped from V and 3 bases from J, the junction kept 13 bases outside the gene matches. The CDR3 is 19 amino acids. CDR3 in DNA: TGCGCCAGCAGCCAAGATGAGGGGCCGGGAGGGCCGGTCTACAATGAGCAGTTCTTC. Encoded protein: CASSQDEGPGGPVYNEQFF.

This clonotype was counted between two and nine times. The chain carries TRBV7-8 and TRBJ2-4, with a tentative D call TRBD2 (5 bases). The CDR3 loop spans 16 amino acids. Germline V gene data show CDR1 as SGHVS and CDR2 as FQNEAQ. V lost 4 bases and J lost 0, with 13 bases in between. The chain's CDR3 is CASSSPGTLAKNIQYF. CDR3 DNA sequence: TGTGCCAGCAGCTCCCCGGGAACACTAGCCAAAAACATTCAGTACTTC.

The chain recombines TRBV12-3 or TRBV12-4 with TRBJ2-2; possibly TRBD2 for D (6 bases). With 1 base removed from V and 6 bases from J, the gap between germline ends came to 9 bases. This CDR3 has 14 amino acids. This CDR3 reads CASSLGPGAGELFF. CDR3 sequence (DNA): TGTGCCAGCAGTTTAGGGCCGGGGGCCGGGGAGCTGTTTTTT.

This clonotype was picked up many times. CDR3 coding DNA: TGCGCCAGCAGCTTGGTGGGGGGGATTTACAATGAGCAGTTCTTC. It specifies CASSLVGGIYNEQFF. This rearrangement joins TRBV5-1 to TRBJ2-1, with 7 bases that match TRBD2. The V segment lost 0 bases and the J segment 4 bases; nucleotides outside the gene matches: 4. This CDR3 contains 15 residues. Looked up from germline, CDR1 is SGHRS and CDR2 is YFSETQ.

This clonotype has just one count. The rearrangement joins TRBV12-3 or TRBV12-4 to TRBJ2-7; 7 bases are shared with TRBD2. The CDR3 spans 16 residues. The J segment lost 4 bases and the V segment lost 1 base, leaving 10 bases of the junction unmatched. The CDR3 reads CASSLGRGSGAYEQYF. CDR3 sequence (DNA): TGTGCCAGCAGTTTAGGACGCGGGAGTGGGGCATACGAGCAGTACTTC.

There are a few counts of this clonotype. The chain recombines TRBV20-1 with TRBJ2-3; perhaps TRBD2 as D (6 bases). The germline gives CDR1 DFQATT, CDR2 SNEGSKA (reference sequence). V dropped 0 bases and J dropped 5 bases, with 12 bases sitting between them. The CDR3 covers 14 residues. CDR3: CSAREATSIDTQYF. In nucleotides, the CDR3 is TGCAGTGCTAGAGAGGCGACTAGTATAGATACGCAGTATTTT.

This clonotype has a count of ten or more. The chain carries TRBV27 and TRBJ1-2; D might be TRBD1 (5 bases). V was shortened by 5 bases and J by 2 bases, with 9 bases between the two germline ends. Germline values: CDR1 MNHEY, CDR2 SMNVEV (reference sequence). The CDR3 is 13 residues long. This CDR3 reads CASSPTVNYGYTF. The CDR3 coding sequence is TGTGCCAGCAGTCCGACAGTCAACTATGGCTACACCTTC.

Remarks on this clonotype: This clone may be a read error of a much larger clone one base away. CDR3 bases: TGCGCCAGAAGCTTGGTCCAGGACTCCACAGATACGCAGTATTTT. Amino acids: CARSLVQDSTDTQYF. The V gene is TRBV5-1, the J gene TRBJ2-3; a possible D gene is TRBD2 (5 bases). The CDR3 has 15 residues. Germline CDR1 is SGHRS and CDR2 is YFSETQ.

This clonotype was seen repeatedly, ten times or more. The junction departs from germline at one end; a sequencing error may be responsible. The V call is TRBV5-1, the J call TRBJ2-5; 10 bases map to TRBD2. This CDR3 comprises 16 residues. Germline CDR1 and CDR2: SGHRS and YFSETQ. For the CDR3, the DNA is TGCGCCAGCAGCTTGGGCACTAGCGGGGACCAAGGGACCCAGTACTTC. This translates into CASSLGTSGDQGTQYF.